This T cell receptor beta chain stems from a study of chemoradiotherapy in HPV16-positive cancers. Study-wide results and limits: Candidate HPV-specific clones and E7-related TCR motifs grew in tumor during treatment.

This CDR3 is 15 amino acids long. The germline V gene has CDR1 SEHNR and CDR2 FQNEAQ (reference sequence). V lost 5 bases to trimming and J lost 8 bases, with 16 bases between them. Sequencing used immunoSEQ multiplex PCR; TCRdb keeps in-frame clones, though not all of them. The sample has approximately 58,000 clones; roughly nine tenths are singletons. Turning to this clone: Antigen specificity is unknown.

This sample comprised blood, obtained from a patient who underwent chemoradiotherapy. The V and J genes are TRBV7-9 and TRBJ1-6, with D unclear. This TCR derives from a human donor with HPV-associated anogenital cancer. CDR3: CASSPEVIADSPLHF. In DNA, the CDR3 is TGTGCCAGCAGCCCAGAAGTCATTGCGGATTCACCCCTCCACTTT.